A single sample gave rise to the 20 T cell receptor beta chains below, sequenced in a study of blood T cells in healthy people across ages. Primers used in a second PCR of about 6 to 11 cycles were a sample-barcoded 5' primer and a J-beta primer mix. MiXCR was run by TCRdb on the 5' RACE reads, yielding one entry per CDR3 protein. The repertoire holds around 790,000 distinct CDR3 sequences, with roughly 44% as singletons. The material sequenced was blood. These receptors originate from a man between 60 and 70 years old in good health.

The V and J genes are TRBV27 and TRBJ2-7; D possibly corresponds to TRBD1 (5 bases). The V gene lost 5 bases and the J gene lost 4 bases, with 15 bases spanning the gap. CDR1 is MNHEY and CDR2 is SMNVEV in the germline V gene (reference sequence). This CDR3 region has 14 residues. The CDR3 loop is CASSPTRVWYEQYF. The CDR3 nucleotides read TGTGCCAGCAGTCCTACCAGGGTCTGGTACGAGCAGTACTTC.

This clonotype was detected a few times. The chain joins TRBV7-2 to TRBJ2-1, with D perhaps matching TRBD2 (6 bases). This CDR3 has 13 residues. CDR1 and CDR2 (germline): SGHTA, FQGNSA. The V gene lost 5 bases and the J gene lost 7 bases, with 12 bases spanning the gap. Here the CDR3 reads CASSPGGANEQFF. The DNA for the CDR3 is TGTGCCAGCAGCCCTGGAGGGGCGAATGAGCAGTTCTTC.

This clonotype came up a few times. The V and J genes are TRBV10-3 and TRBJ1-2, with 9 bases matching TRBD1. Trimming cost V 10 bases and J 2 bases; bases outside gene matches: 5. The CDR3 length is 13 residues. The germline CDR1 and CDR2 sequences are ENHRY and SYGVKD. This CDR3 reads CATQTGGNYGYTF. CDR3 nucleotides: TGTGCCACCCAGACAGGGGGAAACTATGGCTACACCTTC.

V gene TRBV19 combines with J gene TRBJ2-7; D may match TRBD1 or TRBD2 (5 bases each). The CDR3 is 13 amino acids. V lost 2 bases to trimming and J lost 5 bases, with 10 bases between them. Germline V gene sequence: CDR1 LNHDA, CDR2 SQIVND (reference sequence). This CDR3 is CASSINGGHEQYF. The CDR3 DNA reads TGTGCCAGTAGTATAAATGGGGGACACGAGCAGTACTTC. Complete variable domain (other parts from reference TRBV19 and TRBJ2-7): DGGITQSPKYLFRKEGQNVTLSCEQNLNHDAMYWYRQDPGQGLRLIYYSQIVNDFQKGDIAEGYSVSREKKESFPLTVTSAQKNPTAFYLCASSINGGHEQYFGPGTRLTVT.

This clonotype was seen more than once but under ten times. This chain uses TRBV7-2 with TRBJ2-7; perhaps TRBD1 as D (5 bases). This CDR3 region has 15 residues. The germline gives CDR1 SGHTA, CDR2 FQGNSA. V shed 1 base and J shed 7 bases, with 17 bases lying between them. The CDR3 DNA reads TGTGCCAGCAGCTTAGGGGGCCCTTCACGCCATGAGCAGTACTTC. It codes for CASSLGGPSRHEQYF. Full variable domain (rest looked up from reference TRBV7-2 and TRBJ2-7): GAGVSQSPSNKVTEKGKDVELRCDPISGHTALYWYRQSLGQGLEFLIYFQGNSAPDKSGLPSDRFSAERTGGSVSTLTIQRTQQEDSAVYLCASSLGGPSRHEQYFGPGTRLTVT.

This clonotype has just a few counts. J is TRBJ1-6 and V is TRBV2; the match to TRBD1 covers 9 bases. The junction had 7 bases not matched to a gene; V was cut back by 6 bases and J by 4 bases. Germline V gene lookup returns CDR1 SNHLY and CDR2 FYNNEI. CDR3 length: 16 amino acids. The CDR3 loop is CASSATGGIYNSPLHF. The CDR3 DNA reads as TGTGCCAGCAGCGCGACAGGGGGGATATATAATTCACCCCTCCACTTT. The full variable domain, in which reference TRBV2 and TRBJ1-6 provide the parts outside the CDR3, is EPEVTQTPSHQVTQMGQEVILRCVPISNHLYFYWYRQILGQKVEFLVSFYNNEISEKSEIFDDQFSVERPDGSNFTLKIRSTKLEDSAMYFCASSATGGIYNSPLHFGNGTRLTVT.

V and J are TRBV7-2 and TRBJ2-7; 8 positions agree with TRBD2. The CDR3 length is 15 residues. Trimming took 7 bases from V and 1 from J; bases not matched to a gene: 9. The germline gives CDR1 SGHTA, CDR2 FQGNSA. CDR3 in DNA: TGTGCCAGCAACTCAAGCGGGGGTTCTTCCTACGAGCAGTACTTC. The encoded protein is CASNSSGGSSYEQYF.

A word on this clonotype: A read error may be the cause here, since a much bigger clone is one base away. The J gene is TRBJ2-7, the V gene TRBV28, with 8 bases matching TRBD2. The DNA matches TRBJ2-5 better at its end, which makes the J call doubtful. CDR1 is MDHEN, CDR2 SYDVKM, per germline. The length of the CDR3 is 14 residues. The CDR3 loop is CASSPLADQETQYF. The CDR3 nucleotides are TGTGCCAGCAGCCCACTAGCGGACCAAGAGACCCAGTACTTC.

The chain recombines TRBV6-2 or TRBV6-3 with TRBJ1-2; D gene ambiguous. Germline V lookup: CDR1 MNHEY, CDR2 SVGEGT. This CDR3 is 13 amino acids long. The V and J ends lost 6 bases and 0 bases respectively, with 8 bases between them. The CDR3 DNA follows: TGTGCCAGCAGGTACGGATCTAACTATGGCTACACCTTC. This encodes CASRYGSNYGYTF.

The rearrangement uses TRBV20-1 and TRBJ1-5; D ambiguous. Germline-derived CDR1 and CDR2 are DFQATT and SNEGSKA (reference sequence). The CDR3 runs 13 residues. The DNA of the CDR3 is TGCAGCCTGGGTGGCTCCGGGGATCAGCCCCAGCATTTT. Its protein product is CSLGGSGDQPQHF.

V is TRBV7-3 and J is TRBJ2-4; TRBD2 matches at 9 bases. The CDR3 consists of 17 residues. Germline loops: CDR1 SGHTA, CDR2 FQGTGA. V was pared by 0 bases and J by 3 bases, with 6 bases of the junction left unmatched. The CDR3 sequence is CASSLTGGGAGKNIQYF. DNA for the CDR3: TGTGCCAGCAGCTTAACGGGCGGGGGGGCTGGCAAAAACATTCAGTACTTC.

This clonotype was recorded a few times. The gene calls are TRBV15 and TRBJ2-5, with TRBD1 as a possible D gene (6 bases). V was clipped by 0 bases and J by 1 base, with 12 bases between them. Germline V lookup: CDR1 LNHNV, CDR2 YYDKDF (reference sequence). There are 16 residues in the CDR3. This CDR3 reads CATSRDKDRTQETQYF. The CDR3 DNA reads TGTGCCACCAGCAGAGACAAAGACAGGACCCAAGAGACCCAGTACTTC.

Here the CDR3 reads CATSDRQGAQETQYF. DNA for the CDR3: TGTGCCACCAGTGATAGACAGGGAGCCCAAGAGACCCAGTACTTC. V usage is TRBV24-1 and J usage is TRBJ2-5; 7 bases are a match to TRBD1. Germline assignment: CDR1 KGHDR and CDR2 SFDVKD. The CDR3 consists of 15 residues. V was clipped by 3 bases and J by 1 base; unmatched bases: 4.

V gene TRBV7-9 combines with J gene TRBJ2-1; D gene ambiguous. In germline, CDR1 is SEHNR, CDR2 FQNEAQ (reference sequence). This CDR3 contains 16 residues. The V end lost 5 bases, the J end lost 4 bases, and 18 bases lay between the germline ends. The DNA for the CDR3 is TGTGCCAGCAGCAACAGAGAGGTTAGTTGGTACAATGAGCAGTTCTTC. Translating gives CASSNREVSWYNEQFF.

The chain couples TRBV7-9 to TRBJ2-5; D may be TRBD1 or TRBD2 (6 bases each). Trimming took off 11 bases at V and 1 base at J, with 14 bases between the two ends. This CDR3 is built from 13 residues. Germline V CDR1 and CDR2: SEHNR, FQNEAQ (reference sequence). CDR3 in amino acids: CAHDTGAQETQYF. CDR3 nucleotide sequence: TGTGCCCATGATACGGGGGCCCAAGAGACCCAGTACTTC. Combining the CDR3 with reference TRBV7-9 and TRBJ2-5 gives the whole variable domain DTGVSQNPRHKITKRGQNVTFRCDPISEHNRLYWYRQTLGQGPEFLTYFQNEAQLEKSRLLSDRFSAERPKGSFSTLEIQRTEQGDSAMYLCAHDTGAQETQYFGPGTRLLVL.

This clonotype is a singleton in its sample. This chain links TRBV10-3 with TRBJ2-3; D call uncertain. Per the germline V gene, CDR1 is ENHRY and CDR2 is SYGVKD. This CDR3 has 15 amino acids. V dropped 6 bases and J dropped 5 bases, with 18 bases sitting between them. The CDR3 loop reads CAISETHPGRDTQYF. The CDR3 coding sequence is TGTGCCATCAGCGAGACGCACCCCGGTAGAGATACGCAGTATTTT.

The genes are TRBV3-1 and TRBJ1-1; TRBD1 matches at 10 bases. The CDR3 has 17 amino acids. The germline V gene encodes CDR1 LGHDT and CDR2 YNNKEL (reference sequence). V was clipped by 2 bases and J by 1 base; unmatched bases: 7. In DNA, the CDR3 is TGTGCCAGCAGCCAAAGTCCGGGACAGGGGTCGAACACTGAAGCTTTCTTT. Its translation: CASSQSPGQGSNTEAFF.

The genes are TRBV20-1 and TRBJ2-3; TRBD1 agrees at 7 bases. Germline V CDR1 and CDR2: DFQATT, SNEGSKA (reference sequence). The length of the CDR3 is 18 residues. V shed 0 bases, J shed 5 bases, and the junction held 17 bases outside the gene matches. The CDR3 protein is CSAREIGNRDRPIDTQYF. The CDR3 region has the DNA TGCAGTGCTAGAGAGATTGGGAACCGGGACAGACCCATAGATACGCAGTATTTT.

The V gene is TRBV7-2, the J gene TRBJ2-4, with D unresolved. Judging by the DNA end, TRBJ2-5 fits better; the J call may be wrong. CDR1 and CDR2 (germline): SGHTA, FQGNSA. There are 15 residues in the CDR3. Here the CDR3 reads CASSLGLVAEETQYF. The CDR3 nucleotides read TGTGCCAGCAGCTTAGGATTGGTCGCAGAAGAGACCCAGTACTTC.

This rearrangement joins TRBV6-5 to TRBJ2-7, with D perhaps matching TRBD1 (7 bases). The V end was cut by 9 bases, the J end by 4 bases, with 22 bases between. The CDR3 length is 15 residues. CDR1 is MNHEY and CDR2 is SVGAGI in the germline V gene. CDR3 loop: CASKVGRGVRYEQYF. CDR3 DNA: TGTGCCAGTAAAGTGGGCAGGGGGGTTCGGTACGAGCAGTACTTC.